The 29 T cell receptor beta chains in this list originate from one sample, sequenced in a study of T cell responses to AZD1222 COVID-19 vaccine. TCRdb's copy holds only in-frame clones and misses some; the assay was immunoSEQ multiplex PCR. This sample has 150,000 to 200,000 clones; under 95% occur once, and the top ten carry about 1.1%. The sample consisted of peripheral blood, taken 28 days after the second AZD1222 dose. The source is an adult who received the AZD1222 COVID-19 vaccine.

The V and J genes are TRBV11-2 and TRBJ2-7; 8 nucleotides line up with TRBD1. J lost 3 bases, V lost 2 bases, and 6 bases had no gene match. The CDR3 runs 15 residues. CDR1 is SGHAT, CDR2 FQNNGV, per germline. In nucleotides, the CDR3 is TGTGCCAGCAGCTTACACAGGGGGAACATCTACGAGCAGTACTTC. It encodes CASSLHRGNIYEQYF.

The chain employs TRBV5-1 and TRBJ2-2; possible D gene TRBD1, 7 bases. The CDR3 spans 14 residues. Germline CDR1 is SGHRS and CDR2 is YFSETQ. Trimming shortened V by 6 bases and J by 12 bases, and 21 bases separated the two germline ends. CDR3 DNA sequence: TGCGCCAGCACCCGGGGGCCGACAGGGCCTAAGCTGTTTTTT. It yields the protein CASTRGPTGPKLFF.

The chain links TRBV6-5 to TRBJ2-1; 7 nucleotides agree with TRBD1. CDR1 MNHEY and CDR2 SVGAGI come from the germline V gene. Unmatched junction bases numbered 8, after V lost 7 bases and J lost 8 bases. CDR3 length: 13 residues. CDR3: CASKRTGSYEQFF. The CDR3 DNA sequence: TGTGCCAGCAAGAGGACAGGTTCGTATGAGCAGTTCTTC.

This clone was found once. The rearrangement uses TRBV14 and TRBJ1-3; the D gene is possibly TRBD1 (5 bases). The CDR3 has 13 amino acids. Trimming left V 5 bases short and J 3 bases short, with 8 bases between. The V gene's germline CDR1 is SGHDN and CDR2 FVKESK. The CDR3 loop reads CASSSQGGNTIYF. Here the CDR3 DNA reads TGTGCCAGCAGCTCCCAGGGTGGAAACACCATATATTTT.

This clone was detected only once. The genes are TRBV4-1 and TRBJ1-5; D is uncertain. V was clipped by 1 base and J by 2 bases, with 12 bases between them. The V gene's germline CDR1 is MGHRA and CDR2 YSYEKL. This CDR3 has 16 residues. CDR3: CASSQGIGVGNQPQHF. The CDR3 region has the DNA TGCGCCAGCAGCCAAGGAATAGGAGTGGGCAATCAGCCCCAGCATTTT.

This clone was observed a few times. This chain joins TRBV4-1 and TRBJ1-1; the D gene is possibly TRBD1 (6 bases). V lost 4 bases to trimming and J lost 4 bases, with 28 bases between them. CDR1 and CDR2 (germline): MGHRA, YSYEKL. The CDR3 runs 19 residues. DNA of the CDR3: TGCGCCAGCAGCCGCGAACTAGCCTGGTCGGGGGGCCGGCGCACTGAAGCTTTCTTT. Its protein product is CASSRELAWSGGRRTEAFF.

The genes are TRBV18 and TRBJ1-2; D gene unclear. Trimming took off 2 bases at V and 10 bases at J, with 11 bases between the two ends. The CDR3 loop spans 12 amino acids. Germline lookup yields CDR1 KGHSH and CDR2 LQKENI. This chain's CDR3 is CASSPETLYYTF. The CDR3 DNA is TGTGCCAGCTCACCAGAGACTTTATACTACACCTTC.

The chain uses TRBV4-1 and TRBJ1-4; 12 nucleotides match TRBD1. With V trimmed by 1 base and J by 10 bases, 10 bases remained unmatched. The CDR3 sequence is 17 residues long. CDR1 MGHRA and CDR2 YSYEKL come from the germline V gene. CDR3 sequence: CASSQVGTGGGMVKLFF. CDR3 bases: TGCGCCAGCAGCCAAGTCGGGACAGGGGGCGGTATGGTAAAACTGTTTTTT.

This clone appeared once. The V call is TRBV14, the J call TRBJ1-3, with 7 nucleotides matching TRBD1. The germline V gene encodes CDR1 SGHDN and CDR2 FVKESK. V dropped 2 bases and J dropped 4; count of bases not matched to a gene: 5. The CDR3 runs 15 residues. The CDR3 loop reads CASSQQGTEGNTIYF. In DNA form, the CDR3 reads TGTGCCAGCAGCCAACAGGGGACAGAGGGAAACACCATATATTTT.

The chain combines TRBV12-3 or TRBV12-4 with TRBJ2-5; the D is unclear. Trimming took off 3 bases at V and 0 bases at J, with 5 bases between the two ends. This CDR3 contains 13 residues. This chain's CDR3 is CASSFLYQETQYF. Here the CDR3 DNA reads TGTGCCAGCAGTTTTTTGTACCAAGAGACCCAGTACTTC.

The rearrangement uses TRBV6-1 and TRBJ1-6; D is unclear. V shed 0 bases and J shed 0 bases, with 9 bases lying between them. The CDR3 covers 17 residues. The V gene's germline CDR1 is MNHNS and CDR2 SASEGT. Written as DNA, the CDR3 is TGTGCCAGCAGTGAAGCGCGGGTCAGCTCCTATAATTCACCCCTCCACTTT. Translated: CASSEARVSSYNSPLHF.

The gene calls are TRBV6-6 and TRBJ1-5; D perhaps matches TRBD1 (6 bases). V was cut by 7 bases and J by 6 bases, with 13 bases left in between. Germline CDR1 reads MNHNY; CDR2 reads SVGAGI (reference sequence). The length of the CDR3 is 13 residues. CDR3 bases: TGTGCCAGCAACAGGGACCATACTCAGCCCCAGCATTTT. Amino acids: CASNRDHTQPQHF.

The gene calls are TRBV15 and TRBJ2-1; TRBD2 matches at 10 bases. Trimming at V came to 3 bases and at J to 7 bases, leaving 9 bases not matched to a gene. The germline V gene encodes CDR1 LNHNV and CDR2 YYDKDF (reference sequence). The CDR3 covers 16 residues. Here the CDR3 reads CATSRGVAGGQNEQFF. The CDR3 DNA reads as TGTGCCACCAGCAGGGGGGTAGCGGGGGGTCAAAATGAGCAGTTCTTC.

This chain links TRBV3-1 (or the pseudogene TRBV3-2) with TRBJ2-1; TRBD1 aligns across 10 bases. CDR1 LGHDT and CDR2 YNNKEL come from the germline V gene (reference sequence). CDR3 size: 14 residues. V lost 4 bases and J lost 8; bases outside the gene matches: 5. CDR3 DNA: TGTGCCAGCAGCCCCGGGACAGGGGAGGATGAGCAGTTCTTC. This translates into CASSPGTGEDEQFF.

This chain uses TRBV7-9 with TRBJ1-4; 9 bases align to TRBD1. This CDR3 region has 14 residues. CDR1 and CDR2 from the germline V gene are SEHNR and FQNEAQ (reference sequence). Trimming took 6 bases from V and 2 from J; bases not matched to a gene: 1. The CDR3 DNA reads TGTGCCAGCAGGGGGACAGGGACTAATGAAAAACTGTTTTTT. Translated, it gives CASRGTGTNEKLFF. Variable domain in full (rest from reference TRBV7-9 and TRBJ1-4): DTGVSQNPRHKITKRGQNVTFRCDPISEHNRLYWYRQTLGQGPEFLTYFQNEAQLEKSRLLSDRFSAERPKGSFSTLEIQRTEQGDSAMYLCASRGTGTNEKLFFGSGTQLSVL.

The chain has TRBV6-5 and TRBJ1-3; tentatively, D is TRBD1 (5 bases). Germline lookup yields CDR1 MNHEY and CDR2 SVGAGI. This CDR3 comprises 14 residues. V was trimmed by 8 bases and J by 0 bases, leaving 11 bases between them. DNA of the CDR3: TGTGCCAGCCGGGGGTCTCGCTCTGGAAACACCATATATTTT. This codes for CASRGSRSGNTIYF.

The chain has TRBV4-1 and TRBJ2-1; 9 nucleotides agree with TRBD1. The germline V gene encodes CDR1 MGHRA and CDR2 YSYEKL. The V segment lost 4 bases and the J segment 7 bases; nucleotides outside the gene matches: 11. The CDR3 has 16 residues. As DNA, the CDR3 is TGCGCCAGCAGCCCTGTAACAGGGGGCAGGGGGAATGAGCAGTTCTTC. Amino acid sequence: CASSPVTGGRGNEQFF.

The rearrangement links TRBV9 to TRBJ2-1; D not resolved. Looked up from germline, CDR1 is SGDLS and CDR2 is YYNGEE. CDR3 length: 14 residues. Trimming stripped 0 bases from V and 4 bases from J, with 8 bases between. The CDR3 is CASSVDGGYNEQFF. For the CDR3, the DNA is TGTGCCAGCAGCGTAGATGGTGGGTACAATGAGCAGTTCTTC.

About this clone itself: The junction does not match germline at one end; this may be a read error. J is TRBJ1-5 and V is TRBV28; D is possibly TRBD1 (6 bases). Germline V gene lookup returns CDR1 MDHEN and CDR2 SYDVKM. This CDR3 contains 16 residues. The CDR3 nucleotides are TGTGCCAGCAGAGGGGGTTGGGGCCGAATCAATCAGCTCCAGCATTTT. Encoded protein: CASRGGWGRINQLQHF.

The V call is TRBV12-3 or TRBV12-4, the J call TRBJ1-1; D is undetermined. The CDR3 spans 13 residues. Trimming pared 3 bases from V and 3 bases from J, leaving 8 bases between. The CDR3 DNA reads as TGTGCCAGCAGTTTCGTGGAGCACACTGAAGCTTTCTTT. This sequence encodes CASSFVEHTEAFF.

The chain carries TRBV30 and TRBJ1-5; no clear D gene. This CDR3 comprises 15 residues. Germline CDR1 is GTSNPN and CDR2 is SVGIG (reference sequence). The V gene lost 3 bases and the J gene lost 0 bases, with 12 bases spanning the gap. CDR3 protein: CAWSPGLGSNQPQHF. CDR3 coding DNA: TGTGCCTGGAGCCCGGGATTGGGTAGCAATCAGCCCCAGCATTTT. The entire variable domain, with the rest obtained from reference TRBV30 and TRBJ1-5, is as follows: SQTIHQWPATLVQPVGSPLSLECTVEGTSNPNLYWYRQAAGRGLQLLFYSVGIGQISSEVPQNLSASRPQDRQFILSSKKLLLSDSGFYLCAWSPGLGSNQPQHFGDGTRLSIL.

The chain carries TRBV12-3 or TRBV12-4 and TRBJ1-2; TRBD1 might be the D (5 bases). This CDR3 is 13 amino acids long. The V gene lost 3 bases and the J gene lost 4 bases, with 9 bases spanning the gap. CDR3 amino acids: CASSFAGSYGYTF. The CDR3, as DNA: TGTGCCAGCAGTTTTGCAGGGAGCTATGGCTACACCTTC.

The rearrangement links TRBV7-9 to TRBJ2-5; D assignment may be TRBD1 or TRBD2 (5 bases each). The CDR3 runs to 14 residues. The V end was cut by 2 bases, the J end by 6 bases, with 13 bases between. Germline CDR1 reads SEHNR; CDR2 reads FQNEAQ (reference sequence). The CDR3: CASSLKSGQQTQYF. The CDR3 nucleotides are TGTGCCAGCAGCTTAAAATCGGGGCAACAGACCCAGTACTTC.

V usage is TRBV10-3 and J usage is TRBJ1-6; D may be TRBD1 (5 bases). V was shortened by 11 bases and J by 6 bases, with 11 bases between the two germline ends. The CDR3 has 12 amino acids. Germline CDR1 and CDR2: ENHRY and SYGVKD. The CDR3 here is CAVGLGNSPLHF. The CDR3 bases are TGTGCCGTGGGACTGGGTAATTCACCCCTCCACTTT.

This clone was seen only once. The rearrangement uses TRBV18 and TRBJ2-7; 9 positions agree with TRBD1. The length of the CDR3 is 14 residues. The V and J ends lost 8 bases and 1 base, in that order; junction bases with no gene match: 6. Germline-derived CDR1 and CDR2 are KGHSH and LQKENI. The CDR3 loop reads CASEGTGLSYEQYF. CDR3 bases: TGTGCCAGCGAAGGGACAGGGTTATCCTACGAGCAGTACTTC.

CDR3 in amino acids: CASSPRTGQDQPQHF. The CDR3, as DNA: TGTGCCAGCAGCCCCCGGACAGGGCAAGATCAGCCCCAGCATTTT. The chain couples TRBV4-2 to TRBJ1-5; 8 positions agree with TRBD1. This CDR3 region has 15 residues. V was pared by 4 bases and J by 5 bases, with 7 bases of the junction left unmatched. Germline loops: CDR1 LGHNA, CDR2 YNFKEQ.

Note on this clone: An end of the junction differs from the germline gene, which may be a read error. The chain links TRBV3-1 (or the pseudogene TRBV3-2) to TRBJ2-1; no firm D call. This CDR3 has 12 amino acids. Germline V gives CDR1 LGHDT, CDR2 YNNKEL (reference sequence). This chain's CDR3 is CTSSQDSNEQFF. The DNA of the CDR3 is TGTACCAGCAGCCAAGATAGTAATGAGCAGTTCTTC.

The gene calls are TRBV18 and TRBJ2-5, with 9 positions matching TRBD1. The CDR3 runs to 16 residues. CDR1 and CDR2 from the germline V gene are KGHSH and LQKENI. The V gene end was trimmed by 0 bases and the J gene end by 2 bases; junction bases not matched to a gene: 4. The CDR3 here is CASSPPTGGLQETQYF. Written as DNA, the CDR3 is TGTGCCAGCTCACCACCGACAGGGGGGTTGCAAGAGACCCAGTACTTC.

The genes are TRBV12-5 and TRBJ2-6; D not certain. The CDR3 sequence is 13 residues long. Germline CDR1 reads LGHNT; CDR2 reads FRNRAP. V was trimmed by 7 bases and J by 0 bases, leaving 4 bases between them. CDR3 sequence: CASAFSGANVLTF. CDR3 DNA: TGTGCTAGTGCCTTCTCTGGGGCCAACGTCCTGACTTTC.